Listed below are T cell receptor beta chains from one sample, sequenced in a study of T cells in localized non-small cell lung cancer. The repertoire was sequenced with immunoSEQ multiplex PCR; TCRdb's copy has only in-frame clones and lacks some. The table includes 60,000 to 75,000 clones, roughly four fifths detected once. The specimen was PBMCs, collected before any cancer treatment. The source is a man between 40 and 70 years old with stage II lung adenocarcinoma. The CDR3 runs from the conserved cysteine through the conserved F or W. The order of the fields is J gene, clone size, D gene, V gene, CDR3 DNA, CDR3 protein. D genes are given only for firm matches. Some rows mark clone size as missing; the rest say once, few, many or name a class of expanded clone.

>TRBJ1-1|-|-|TRBV4-1
TGCGCCAGCAGCCAAGATAAGTTGAACACTGAAGCTTTCTTT
CASSQDKLNTEAFF
>TRBJ2-1|-|TRBD2|TRBV4-1
TGCGCCAGCAGCCAAGATAGCGGGAACCCCTACAATGAGCAGTTCTTC
CASSQDSGNPYNEQFF
>TRBJ2-5|few|-|TRBV5-1
TGCGCCAGCAGCGACTCAGGGGTCAGGGAAGAGACCCAGTACTTC
CASSDSGVREETQYF
>TRBJ2-1|-|-|TRBV9
TGTGCCAGCAGCCTGCGGACCAACGACAATGAGCAGTTCTTC
CASSLRTNDNEQFF
>TRBJ2-5|-|-|TRBV5-4
TGTGCCAGCAGCTTTGATCAGGGGCGCGGAGAGACCCAGTACTTC
CASSFDQGRGETQYF
>TRBJ1-4|once|-|TRBV19
TGTGCCAGCCTAGGGAGGGGGAGTAATGAAAAACTGTTTTTT
CASLGRGSNEKLFF
>TRBJ2-7|few|TRBD1|TRBV5-6
TGTGCCAGCAGCACCCGGACAGGCATCCTGGGGCAGTACTTC
CASSTRTGILGQYF
>TRBJ2-7|-|-|TRBV7-2
TGTGCCAGCAGCTTATTGACAGGATACGAGCAGTACTTC
CASSLLTGYEQYF
>TRBJ2-1|-|TRBD2|TRBV6-4
TGTGCCAGCTCGGGACTAGCGGGCTCGGGAAAGTTCTTC
CASSGLAGSGKFF
>TRBJ1-3|once|TRBD1|TRBV7-9
TGTGCCAGCAGCTCCCTGACAGGGACTGGAAACACCATATATTTT
CASSSLTGTGNTIYF
>TRBJ1-5|few|-|TRBV4-1
TGCGCCAGCAGCCAAGAGGGAGTTAGCAATCAGCCCCAGCATTTT
CASSQEGVSNQPQHF
>TRBJ1-5|-|-|TRBV6-1
TGTGCCAGCAGTCCCACCCCGGGGGGTGATCAGCCCCAGCATTTT
CASSPTPGGDQPQHF
>TRBJ1-4|-|-|TRBV4-3
TGCGCCAGCAGCCTTACAGAGGGTGAAAAACTGTTTTTT
CASSLTEGEKLFF